This entry lists 3 T cell receptor beta chains sequenced from one sample in a study of T cell responses to AZD1222 COVID-19 vaccine. Produced via immunoSEQ multiplex PCR; TCRdb's table is partial and in-frame only. The data hold roughly 200,000 clones, with around 93% observed a single time. The sample here was peripheral blood, taken 28 days after the second dose of the MenACWY control vaccine. These receptors originate from an adult who received the MenACWY meningococcal vaccine as a control.

The chain is built from TRBV7-2 and TRBJ2-1, with D perhaps TRBD1 (6 bases). The germline V gene encodes CDR1 SGHTA and CDR2 FQGNSA. Trimming pared 5 bases from V and 6 bases from J, leaving 20 bases between. The CDR3 runs to 16 residues. The CDR3 is CASSLSTGPRGNEQFF. DNA of the CDR3: TGTGCCAGCAGCCTATCCACAGGCCCCAGGGGCAATGAGCAGTTCTTC.

The chain carries TRBV5-1 and TRBJ2-7, with D maybe TRBD1 (6 bases). The V gene lost 5 bases and the J gene lost 4 bases, with 16 bases spanning the gap. The CDR3 covers 14 residues. The germline V gene has CDR1 SGHRS and CDR2 YFSETQ. CDR3 amino acids: CASRPAARGYEQYF. The CDR3 DNA sequence: TGCGCCAGCAGACCGGCGGCCAGGGGTTACGAGCAGTACTTC.

This chain joins TRBV5-5 and TRBJ2-1, with 7 bases that match TRBD1. J lost 0 bases, V lost 4 bases, and 4 bases had no gene match. The CDR3 is 15 amino acids. In germline, CDR1 is SGHKS, CDR2 YYEKEE (reference sequence). The CDR3 is CASSIRDSSYNEQFF. CDR3 DNA sequence: TGTGCCAGCAGCATCCGGGACAGCTCCTACAATGAGCAGTTCTTC.